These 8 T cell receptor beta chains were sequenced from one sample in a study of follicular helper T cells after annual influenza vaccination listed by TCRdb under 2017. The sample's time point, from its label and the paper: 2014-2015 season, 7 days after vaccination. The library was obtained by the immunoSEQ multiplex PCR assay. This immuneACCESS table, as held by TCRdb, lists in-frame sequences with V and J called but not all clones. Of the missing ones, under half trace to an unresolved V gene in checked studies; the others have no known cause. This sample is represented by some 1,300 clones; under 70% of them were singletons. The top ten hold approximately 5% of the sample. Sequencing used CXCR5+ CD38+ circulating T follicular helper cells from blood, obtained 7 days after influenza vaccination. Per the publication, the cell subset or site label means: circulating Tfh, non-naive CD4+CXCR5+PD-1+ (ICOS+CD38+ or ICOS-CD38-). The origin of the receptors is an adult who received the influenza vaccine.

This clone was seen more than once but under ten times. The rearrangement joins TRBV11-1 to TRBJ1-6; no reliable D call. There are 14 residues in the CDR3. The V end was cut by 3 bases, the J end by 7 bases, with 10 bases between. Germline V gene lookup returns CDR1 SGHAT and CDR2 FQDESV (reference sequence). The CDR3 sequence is CASSFRPGNSPLHF. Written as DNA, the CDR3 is TGTGCCAGCAGCTTTCGTCCGGGGAATTCACCCCTCCACTTT.

The CDR3: CASRGLDRGTRGYTF. The CDR3 DNA is TGTGCCAGCAGGGGATTGGACAGGGGGACCCGTGGCTACACCTTC. The gene calls are TRBV6-5 and TRBJ1-2, with 10 bases matching TRBD1. This CDR3 is 15 amino acids long. V was pared by 6 bases and J by 7 bases, with 11 bases of the junction left unmatched. Germline V CDR1 and CDR2: MNHEY, SVGAGI.

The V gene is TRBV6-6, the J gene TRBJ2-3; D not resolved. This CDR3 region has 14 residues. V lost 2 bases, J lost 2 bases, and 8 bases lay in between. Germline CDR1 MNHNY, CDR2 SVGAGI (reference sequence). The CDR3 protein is CASSYDGYTDTQYF. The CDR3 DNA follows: TGTGCCAGCAGTTACGATGGATACACAGATACGCAGTATTTT.

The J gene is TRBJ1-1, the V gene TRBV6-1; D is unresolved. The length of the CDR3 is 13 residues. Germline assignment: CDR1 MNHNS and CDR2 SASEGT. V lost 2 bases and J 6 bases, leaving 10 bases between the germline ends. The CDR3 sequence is CASSESQQSEAFF. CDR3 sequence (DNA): TGTGCCAGCAGTGAAAGTCAACAGTCTGAAGCTTTCTTT.

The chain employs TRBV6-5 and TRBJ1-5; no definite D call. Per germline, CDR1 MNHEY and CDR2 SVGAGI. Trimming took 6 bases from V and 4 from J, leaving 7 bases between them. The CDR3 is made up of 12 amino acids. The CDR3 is CASRDGNQPQHF. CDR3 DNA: TGTGCCAGCAGAGACGGGAATCAGCCCCAGCATTTT.

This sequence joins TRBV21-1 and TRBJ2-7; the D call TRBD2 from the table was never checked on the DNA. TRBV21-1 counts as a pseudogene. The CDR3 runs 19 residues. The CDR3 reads CASDPGLAGGPTTYYEQYF. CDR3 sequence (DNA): TGTGCCAGCGACCCGGGACTAGCGGGGGGCCCAACCACATACTACGAGCAGTACTTC.

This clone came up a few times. This CDR3 reads CASSASGYEQYF. CDR3 in DNA: TGCGCCAGCTCGGCTAGCGGATACGAGCAGTACTTC. The chain couples TRBV5-1 to TRBJ2-7; the match to TRBD2 covers 7 bases. Trimming cost V 7 bases and J 4 bases; bases outside gene matches: 5. The CDR3 totals 12 residues. Per germline, CDR1 SGHRS and CDR2 YFSETQ.

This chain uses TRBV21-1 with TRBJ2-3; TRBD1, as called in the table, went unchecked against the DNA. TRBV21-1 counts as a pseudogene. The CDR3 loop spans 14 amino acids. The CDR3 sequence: CASSTGGASDTQYF. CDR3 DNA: TGTGCCAGCAGCACAGGGGGAGCATCAGATACGCAGTATTTT.